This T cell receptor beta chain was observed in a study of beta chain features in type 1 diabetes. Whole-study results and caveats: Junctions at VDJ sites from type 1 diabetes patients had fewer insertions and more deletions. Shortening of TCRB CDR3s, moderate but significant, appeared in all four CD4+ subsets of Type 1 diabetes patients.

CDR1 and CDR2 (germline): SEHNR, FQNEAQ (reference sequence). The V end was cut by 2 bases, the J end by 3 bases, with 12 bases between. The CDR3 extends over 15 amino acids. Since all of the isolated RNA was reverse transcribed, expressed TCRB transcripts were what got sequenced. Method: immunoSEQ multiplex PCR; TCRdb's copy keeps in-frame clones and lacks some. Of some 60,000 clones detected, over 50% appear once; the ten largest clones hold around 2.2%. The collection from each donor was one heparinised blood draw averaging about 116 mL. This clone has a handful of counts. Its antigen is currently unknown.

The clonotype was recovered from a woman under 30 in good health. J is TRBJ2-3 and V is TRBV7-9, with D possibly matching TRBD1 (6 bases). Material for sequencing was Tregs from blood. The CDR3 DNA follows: TGTGCCAGCAGCTTAATGCAGGGGTTGACAGATACGCAGTATTTT. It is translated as CASSLMQGLTDTQYF.